This paragraph covers one TCR beta chain sequence. A much larger clone differs by one base, so this may be a read error. The TCR beta CDR3 regions underwent amplification using RNA transcripts as the source. The HTBI primer set was used in a first-round RT-PCR of the TCR CDR3. TCRdb re-called the multiplex PCR reads through MiXCR, storing one row per CDR3 protein. The sample lists about 600,000 distinct CDR3 sequences; approximately 16% were seen once. The entry originates in a study of T cells in Graves' hyperthyroidism and ophthalmopathy. Trimming took 3 bases from V and 8 from J; bases not matched to a gene: 7. CDR1 and CDR2 from the germline V gene are MNHNS and SASEGT. The CDR3 runs to 16 residues.

Input material: blood. This receptor was identified in a woman between 40 and 50 years old with Graves' ophthalmopathy. The genes are TRBV6-1 and TRBJ2-1, with 13 bases aligning to TRBD2. CDR3 sequence: CASSESTLAGGHEQFF. DNA of the CDR3: TGTGCCAGCAGTGAGTCCACACTAGCGGGAGGGCATGAGCAGTTCTTC.